A single sample is the source of the 17 T cell receptor beta chains below, sequenced in a study of T cells in Graves' hyperthyroidism and ophthalmopathy. RNA transcripts were the template for amplifying TCR beta CDR3 regions. HTBI primers were employed in a first-round RT-PCR of the TCR CDR3. A single record per CDR3 protein comes from TCRdb applying MiXCR to the multiplex PCR reads. The repertoire holds about 720,000 distinct CDR3 sequences, with about 15% as singletons. The source material was blood. These receptors were obtained from a man between 18 and 29 years old with Graves' hyperthyroidism.

The V gene is TRBV18, the J gene TRBJ2-7; 11 bases map to TRBD2. Unmatched junction bases numbered 11, after V lost 8 bases and J lost 2 bases. The CDR3 contains 16 residues. From germline, CDR1 is KGHSH and CDR2 LQKENI. In DNA form, the CDR3 reads TGTGCCAGCAGTCCCGGGACTAGCGGAAATGCCTACGAGCAGTACTTC. This codes for CASSPGTSGNAYEQYF.

This clonotype appeared a few times. The gene calls are TRBV30 and TRBJ2-1; no definite D call. The CDR3 spans 14 residues. V shed 2 bases and J shed 0 bases, with 8 bases lying between them. CDR1 and CDR2 from the germline V gene are GTSNPN and SVGIG (reference sequence). CDR3 residues: CAWSRGRSYNEQFF. Written as DNA, the CDR3 is TGTGCCTGGAGTCGTGGGCGCTCCTACAATGAGCAGTTCTTC.

The chain couples TRBV6-1 to TRBJ2-3; D could derive from TRBD1 or TRBD2 (6 bases each). The germline V gene has CDR1 MNHNS and CDR2 SASEGT. The CDR3 consists of 12 residues. V shed 5 bases and J shed 11 bases, with 14 bases lying between them. The chain's CDR3 is CASSPIEGGQYF. CDR3 DNA sequence: TGTGCCAGCAGTCCAATCGAGGGGGGGCAGTATTTT.

The rearrangement uses TRBV19 and TRBJ2-7; TRBD1 is a possible D gene (5 bases). Germline V CDR1 and CDR2: LNHDA, SQIVND (reference sequence). V was cut by 3 bases and J by 4 bases, with 16 bases left in between. The CDR3 is 15 residues long. In DNA, the CDR3 is TGTGCCAGTAGTATCGGAAGTGCAGGGCGGTACGAGCAGTACTTC. This codes for CASSIGSAGRYEQYF.

This clonotype has ten or more counts. The chain joins TRBV11-2 to TRBJ2-7; TRBD2 aligns across 9 bases. Germline V gives CDR1 SGHAT, CDR2 FQNNGV. Trimming took 1 base from V and 6 from J; bases not matched to a gene: 4. The CDR3 is 14 residues long. The CDR3 bases are TGTGCCAGCAGCTTAGCTCTAGCGGGAAGCGAGCAGTACTTC. Translation: CASSLALAGSEQYF.

The genes are TRBV14 and TRBJ1-4; D unresolved. V lost 0 bases and J 11 bases, leaving 7 bases between the germline ends. Germline V gene data show CDR1 as SGHDN and CDR2 as FVKESK. The CDR3 loop spans 12 amino acids. In DNA form, the CDR3 reads TGTGCCAGCAGCCAAGACACGCGGAAACTGTTTTTT. Its protein product is CASSQDTRKLFF.

This clonotype was seen repeatedly, ten times or more. This chain uses TRBV18 with TRBJ2-1; no definite D call. Germline V gene sequence: CDR1 KGHSH, CDR2 LQKENI. V shed 8 bases and J shed 4 bases, with 9 bases lying between them. The CDR3 length is 12 residues. The CDR3 is CASSPQYNEQFF. CDR3 in DNA: TGTGCCAGCAGCCCACAATACAATGAGCAGTTCTTC.

In its sample, this clonotype was seen a few times. The chain uses TRBV7-9 and TRBJ2-3; D is perhaps TRBD2 (5 bases). V was shortened by 0 bases and J by 4 bases, with 17 bases between the two germline ends. The CDR3 totals 17 residues. Germline assignment: CDR1 SEHNR and CDR2 FQNEAQ (reference sequence). The CDR3 coding sequence is TGTGCCAGCAGCTTAGCGCTCCTAGCACTTGCCCCAGATACGCAGTATTTT. This gives the protein CASSLALLALAPDTQYF. Drawing the rest from reference TRBV7-9 and TRBJ2-3, the complete variable domain is DTGVSQNPRHKITKRGQNVTFRCDPISEHNRLYWYRQTLGQGPEFLTYFQNEAQLEKSRLLSDRFSAERPKGSFSTLEIQRTEQGDSAMYLCASSLALLALAPDTQYFGPGTRLTVL.

The rearrangement links TRBV7-9 to TRBJ2-7; 9 nucleotides line up with TRBD1. The CDR3 has 13 amino acids. In germline, CDR1 is SEHNR, CDR2 FQNEAQ (reference sequence). J lost 6 bases, V lost 6 bases, and 6 bases had no gene match. CDR3 sequence: CASRTGQGGEQYF. The CDR3 bases are TGTGCCAGCAGGACGGGACAGGGCGGCGAGCAGTACTTC. Supplemented by reference TRBV7-9 and TRBJ2-7, the full variable domain reads DTGVSQNPRHKITKRGQNVTFRCDPISEHNRLYWYRQTLGQGPEFLTYFQNEAQLEKSRLLSDRFSAERPKGSFSTLEIQRTEQGDSAMYLCASRTGQGGEQYFGPGTRLTVT.

This clonotype was counted a few times. CDR3 amino acids: CAWSVGEMYEQYF. For the CDR3, the DNA is TGTGCCTGGAGTGTTGGGGAAATGTACGAGCAGTACTTC. The chain uses TRBV30 and TRBJ2-7; D remains ambiguous. Trimming stripped 0 bases from V and 4 bases from J, with 10 bases between. The CDR3 has 13 residues. Per the germline V gene, CDR1 is GTSNPN and CDR2 is SVGIG (reference sequence).

There are many counts of this clonotype. The chain is built from TRBV6-1 and TRBJ2-7; D remains ambiguous. The V gene lost 5 bases and the J gene lost 0 bases, with 11 bases spanning the gap. Germline values: CDR1 MNHNS, CDR2 SASEGT. The CDR3 spans 14 residues. The CDR3: CASSFGDVSYEQYF. The DNA of the CDR3 is TGTGCCAGCAGTTTCGGAGACGTCTCCTACGAGCAGTACTTC.

This clonotype has a count of ten or more. The chain carries TRBV6-2 or TRBV6-3 and TRBJ2-2; no firm D call. The germline V gene has CDR1 MNHEY and CDR2 SVGEGT. CDR3 length equals 12 residues. V lost 6 bases, J lost 7 bases, and 9 bases lay in between. The CDR3 loop reads CASSRTYGELFF. DNA for the CDR3: TGTGCCAGCAGCCGGACCTACGGGGAGCTGTTTTTT.

This clonotype was seen ten or more times. V and J are TRBV28 and TRBJ2-1; D possibly uses TRBD1 or TRBD2 (5 bases each). V was cut by 6 bases and J by 10 bases, with 19 bases left in between. Germline V gene sequence: CDR1 MDHEN, CDR2 SYDVKM. The CDR3 totals 14 residues. The DNA of the CDR3 is TGTGCCAGCAGACTCGGGCAGCGGACATACGAGCAGTTCTTC. Amino acids: CASRLGQRTYEQFF.

This clonotype was observed at least ten times. This chain links TRBV28 with TRBJ1-4; 8 nucleotides line up with TRBD1. CDR3 size: 15 residues. V lost 5 bases to trimming and J lost 8 bases; unmatched junction nucleotides: 10. The germline V gene encodes CDR1 MDHEN and CDR2 SYDVKM. The DNA of the CDR3 is TGTGCCAGCAGTCCCGGACAGGGACGGGGCGAAAAACTGTTTTTT. The encoded protein is CASSPGQGRGEKLFF.

The chain combines TRBV4-1 with TRBJ2-7; D is possibly TRBD1 (6 bases). The germline V gene has CDR1 MGHRA and CDR2 YSYEKL. CDR3 length equals 15 residues. Between the trimmed V and J ends, which lost 0 bases and 6 bases, there was a span of 15 bases. Here the CDR3 DNA reads TGCGCCAGCAGCCAAGATTTGGGGGCGGTCCCCGAGCAGTACTTC. Translated: CASSQDLGAVPEQYF.

This clonotype showed up many times. In DNA, the CDR3 is TGTGCCAGCTCACCACCATCCAGTGAGGTCTATGGCTACACCTTC. Protein: CASSPPSSEVYGYTF. The V gene is TRBV18, the J gene TRBJ1-2; unclear D gene. Germline assignment: CDR1 KGHSH and CDR2 LQKENI. Trimming took off 0 bases at V and 4 bases at J, with 12 bases between the two ends. The CDR3 is 15 residues long. The variable domain in full, completed from reference TRBV18 and TRBJ1-2, reads NAGVMQNPRHLVRRRGQEARLRCSPMKGHSHVYWYRQLPEEGLKFMVYLQKENIIDESGMPKERFSAEFPKEGPSILRIQQVVRGDSAAYFCASSPPSSEVYGYTFGSGTRLTVV.

The V and J genes are TRBV20-1 and TRBJ1-2; TRBD1 might be the D (5 bases). Trimming stripped 8 bases from V and 0 bases from J, with 16 bases between. Germline V gene sequence: CDR1 DFQATT, CDR2 SNEGSKA (reference sequence). The CDR3 covers 14 residues. The CDR3 DNA is TGCAGTTCCCGTCGACAGACACCTAACTATGGCTACACCTTC. It yields the protein CSSRRQTPNYGYTF.